This T cell receptor (beta chain) was observed in a study of T cell repertoires in cytomegalovirus infection. Study background: Signatures in public TCR beta sequences pointed to both CMV infection and matching HLA type. General study results and limits: Clonotypes of TCR beta that were HLA-C-restricted and CMV-specific dominated the ex vivo response. The cumulative frequency of public TCR beta families distinguished individuals who carried CMV together with the relevant HLA.

TCRdb re-called the reads with MiXCR, one entry per CDR3 protein. The sample gives 680,000 or so distinct CDR3 sequences, 35% of which show up once; about 2.8% is in the top ten. Concerning this clonotype: The antigen is unknown.

The CDR3 is made up of 15 amino acids. Trimming shortened V by 5 bases and J by 0 bases, and 13 bases separated the two germline ends. The V gene's germline CDR1 is MDHEN and CDR2 SYDVKM. This chain joins TRBV28 and TRBJ1-2; a weak D match, TRBD1 (6 bases). Sequenced material: PBMCs. The clonotype originates from a human donor in good health (CMV status not recorded). Some clones in this sample may be carry-over from other donors' samples. DNA of the CDR3: TGTGCCAGCAGTCAGGGGCGCACGTCTAACTATGGCTACACCTTC. This sequence encodes CASSQGRTSNYGYTF.